This T cell receptor (beta chain) is from a study of somatic mutations in cytotoxic T cells in rheumatoid arthritis. The germline V and J ends were trimmed by 6 bases and 4 bases, with 12 bases remaining between them. Looked up from germline, CDR1 is MDHEN and CDR2 is SYDVKM. The length of the CDR3 is 14 residues. The table came from immunoSEQ multiplex PCR; TCRdb's copy has only in-frame clones and leaves some out. The data hold 15,000 to 20,000 clones, with about three quarters observed a single time. This clone came up once. Its antigen remains unknown. Regarding the study as a whole: Healthy controls did not share the age-linked increase in CD8+ clonality seen in rheumatoid arthritis patients.

The sequencing input was CD8+ T cells sorted from blood. This chain connects TRBV28 to TRBJ2-2, with D perhaps assigned TRBD1 or TRBD2 (5 bases each). The receptor was derived from an adult with rheumatoid arthritis. CDR3 sequence (DNA): TGTGCCAGCAGGGGGGTATTAGGCACCGGGGAGCTGTTTTTT. This encodes CASRGVLGTGELFF.